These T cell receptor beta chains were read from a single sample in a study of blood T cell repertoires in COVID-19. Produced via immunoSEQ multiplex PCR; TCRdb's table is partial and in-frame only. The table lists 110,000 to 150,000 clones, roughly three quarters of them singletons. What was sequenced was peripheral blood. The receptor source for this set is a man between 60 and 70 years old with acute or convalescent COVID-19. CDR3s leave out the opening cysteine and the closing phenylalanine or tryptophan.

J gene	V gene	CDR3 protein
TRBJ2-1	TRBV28	ASTPLGQGASNEQF
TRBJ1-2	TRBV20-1	SAVVNYGYT
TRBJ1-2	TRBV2	ASSTGILNYGYT
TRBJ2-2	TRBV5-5	ASDIRTANTGELF
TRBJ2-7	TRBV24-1	ATKELAGYEQY
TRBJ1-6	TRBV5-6	ASSLWALSYNSPLH
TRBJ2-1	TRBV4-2	ASSPWLGLAGDNEQF
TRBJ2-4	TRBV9	ASSVGGGQGNIQY
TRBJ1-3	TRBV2	ASSDPGKIFGNTIY
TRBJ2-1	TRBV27	ASSLTAGALKEQF
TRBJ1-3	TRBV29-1	SALSGNTIY
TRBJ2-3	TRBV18	ASSGGRGTDTQY
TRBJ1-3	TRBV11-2	ASSLSTGVGGNTIY
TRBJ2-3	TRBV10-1	AKDRGNGTDTQY
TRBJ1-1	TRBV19	ASSPGQMNTEAF
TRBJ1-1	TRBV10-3	AITELGRGEAF
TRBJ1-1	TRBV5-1	ASSTGTGETEAF
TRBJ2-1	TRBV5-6	ASSWGTSGSSYNEQF
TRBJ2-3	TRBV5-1	ASSIHTDTQY
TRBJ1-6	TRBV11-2	ASSLQGSPLH
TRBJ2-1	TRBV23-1	ASSHPNILGQSSYNEQF
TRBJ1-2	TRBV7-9	ASSGRDRHYGYT
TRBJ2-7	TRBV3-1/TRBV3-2	ASRAGGRSYEQY
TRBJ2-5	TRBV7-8	ASSLDVSQETQY
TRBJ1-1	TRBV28	ASRWYGANTEAF
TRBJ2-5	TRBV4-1	ASSQFTGDGRTQY
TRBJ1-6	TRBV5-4	ASSQQVSPNSPLH
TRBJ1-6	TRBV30	AWSGRGNSLLH
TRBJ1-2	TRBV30	AWDKQGKVDGYT
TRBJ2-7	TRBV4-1	ASSQEGSGRAREQY
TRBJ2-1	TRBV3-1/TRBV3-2	ASSPGVSEQF
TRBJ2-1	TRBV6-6	ASSGPRVAGINEQF
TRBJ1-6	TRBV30	ARQTGGTNNSPLH
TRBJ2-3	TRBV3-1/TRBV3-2	ASSQDRLAGSTDTQY
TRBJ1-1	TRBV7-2	ASSSWGTGGRGTEAF
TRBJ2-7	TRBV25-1	ASSKGDLGEQY
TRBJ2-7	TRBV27	ASSLTGPYEQY
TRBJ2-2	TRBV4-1	ASSQVEQRNTGELF
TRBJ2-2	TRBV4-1	ASSLTLDWAGELF
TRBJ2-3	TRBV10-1	ASSEFSDTQY
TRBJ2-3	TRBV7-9	ASSPKTSTDTQY
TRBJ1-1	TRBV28	ASRRPRQLFTEAF
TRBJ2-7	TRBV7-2	ASSDPTGSYEQY
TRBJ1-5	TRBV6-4	ASSDRIRGLDDQPQH
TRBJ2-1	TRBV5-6	ASSFPTSGRGNEQF
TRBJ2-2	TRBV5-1	ASSGMGQGGGELF
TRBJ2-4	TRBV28	ASSQPTTGDSGAKNIQY
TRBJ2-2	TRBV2	ASREVDTGELF